This TCR beta chain originates from a study of Ad26.COV2.S vaccination and SARS-CoV-2 variants. The data were produced by immunoSEQ multiplex PCR, yet TCRdb's version contains in-frame clones alone and is incomplete. The table has 350,000 to 450,000 clones, around 84% seen once; the top ten hold 3.3%. The sample's treatment: around 19 received Ad26.COV2.S at low or high dose, single or two shots; about 5 received placebo; per-sample allocation not given. Sample collection was performed on day 63 after the first vaccine or placebo injection. CDR1 is SGHRS and CDR2 is YFSETQ in the germline V gene. Trimming removed 6 bases at V and 0 bases at J, with 9 bases between. The CDR3 length is 14 residues.

The chain combines TRBV5-1 with TRBJ2-2, with D maybe TRBD2 (5 bases). The source material was peripheral blood, sampled in a trial of Ad26.COV2.S vaccine versus placebo. This sequence was found in a person aged 18-65 years who received the Ad26.COV2.S COVID-19 vaccine or a placebo. The CDR3 bases are TGCGCCAGCACCCAACTAGCGAACACCGGGGAGCTGTTTTTT. It translates to CASTQLANTGELFF.